This is a list of T cell receptor beta chains from one sample in a study of cytomegalovirus exposure and HLA in healthy donors. The method was immunoSEQ multiplex PCR; TCRdb's version includes in-frame clones alone and lacks a portion of them. The data contain tens of thousands of clones, approximately 63% of them singletons. The sequenced material came from PBMCs. Receptors originate from a woman aged 30 to 39 in good health and CMV-seronegative. CDR3s include the opening cysteine and the closing phenylalanine or tryptophan. The D gene is left open where the match is weak. Expanded clones get a size class; other rows say once, few or many, or leave the size out.

. TRBJ1-2 . TRBV28 CASSFQGYGYTF TGTGCCAGCAGTTTTCAGGGTTATGGCTACACCTTC
. TRBJ1-5 once TRBV19 CASSIAWRGQPQHF TGTGCCAGTAGTATTGCGTGGCGGGGTCAGCCCCAGCATTTT
. TRBJ1-1 many TRBV6-1 CASSVTYNTEAFF TGTGCCAGCAGTGTGACATATAACACTGAAGCTTTCTTT
. TRBJ2-3 few TRBV30 CAWSVTTDTQYF TGTGCCTGGAGTGTTACAACAGATACGCAGTATTTT
TRBD1 TRBJ2-5 . TRBV7-9 CASRRDRGRETQYF TGTGCCAGCAGGCGAGACAGGGGTCGAGAGACCCAGTACTTC
TRBD1 TRBJ2-6 . TRBV4-3 CASSHMDRGDGANVLTF TGCGCCAGCAGCCATATGGACAGGGGAGATGGGGCCAACGTCCTGACTTTC
TRBD1 TRBJ2-7 . TRBV29-1 CSVLGGTGEASGGYEQYF TGCAGCGTTCTCGGGGGGACAGGGGAGGCTTCGGGAGGCTACGAGCAGTACTTC
TRBD2 TRBJ2-7 . TRBV6-5 CASSYSTLAGSGQYF TGTGCCAGCAGTTACTCGACACTAGCGGGGTCTGGGCAGTACTTC
TRBD1 TRBJ2-5 once TRBV6-5 CASSSTGGRETQYF TGTGCCAGCAGTTCGACAGGGGGTAGAGAGACCCAGTACTTC
TRBD1 TRBJ2-1 many TRBV10-1 CATSRRDRGYNEQFF TGCGCCACCTCCCGGAGGGACAGGGGCTACAATGAGCAGTTCTTC
TRBD1 TRBJ1-2 once TRBV28 CASSSPSGQLFNYGYTF TGTGCCAGCAGTTCCCCTTCGGGACAGCTGTTTAACTATGGCTACACCTTC
. TRBJ2-3 . TRBV7-3 CASSPLGGIGYTDTQYF TGTGCCAGCAGCCCATTGGGCGGGATAGGCTACACAGATACGCAGTATTTT
. TRBJ2-7 . TRBV9 CASSVRPNGEVHNEQYF TGTGCCAGCAGCGTCAGACCCAACGGGGAGGTTCACAACGAGCAGTACTTC